This T cell receptor (beta chain) was recovered during a study of T-cell memory formation after mild COVID-19. V gave up 5 bases and J gave up 5 bases, with 7 bases separating them. The CDR3 has 11 residues. Per the germline V gene, CDR1 is MNHEY and CDR2 is SVGEGT. 5'RACE primed from the constant segment yielded TCR alpha and TCR beta cDNA libraries bearing sample barcodes and UMIs. TCRdb re-analysed the 5' RACE reads in MiXCR, keeping a single row per CDR3 protein. The data show approximately 400,000 distinct CDR3 sequences, roughly 18% seen once. Sequenced sample: PBMCs or a T cell subset sorted from them (not recorded which). This receptor was taken from a man aged 18 to 35 who had mild COVID-19 (a few samples of this study predate the infection). Cell type and time point are not known. This chain uses TRBV6-2 or TRBV6-3 with TRBJ2-7; D is possibly TRBD1 (6 bases). The CDR3: CASSNRDEQYV. The CDR3 DNA sequence: TGTGCCAGCAGTAACAGGGACGAGCAGTACGTC.